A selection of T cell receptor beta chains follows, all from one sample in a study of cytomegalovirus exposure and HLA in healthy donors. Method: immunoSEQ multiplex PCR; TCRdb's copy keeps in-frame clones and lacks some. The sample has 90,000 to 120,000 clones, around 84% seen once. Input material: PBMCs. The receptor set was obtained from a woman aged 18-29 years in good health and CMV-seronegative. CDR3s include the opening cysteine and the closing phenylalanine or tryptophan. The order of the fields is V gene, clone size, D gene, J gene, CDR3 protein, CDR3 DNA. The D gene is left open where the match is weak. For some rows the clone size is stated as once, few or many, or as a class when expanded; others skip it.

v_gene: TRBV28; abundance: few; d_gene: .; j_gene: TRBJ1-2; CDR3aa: CASSLFIEGVNYGYTF; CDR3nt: TGTGCCAGCAGTTTATTCATCGAGGGGGTAAACTATGGCTACACCTTC
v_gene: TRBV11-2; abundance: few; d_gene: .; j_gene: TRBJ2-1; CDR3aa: CASSLQGFRNEQFF; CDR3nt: TGTGCCAGCAGCTTACAGGGGTTTCGCAATGAGCAGTTCTTC
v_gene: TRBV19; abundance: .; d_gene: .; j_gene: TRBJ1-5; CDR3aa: CASSIVTGNQPQHF; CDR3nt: TGTGCCAGTAGTATAGTAACCGGTAATCAGCCCCAGCATTTT
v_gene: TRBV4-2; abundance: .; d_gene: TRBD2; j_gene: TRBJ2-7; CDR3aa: CASSQLTTASGRAKEQYF; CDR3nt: TGTGCCAGCAGCCAACTAACGACGGCTAGCGGGAGGGCCAAGGAGCAGTACTTC
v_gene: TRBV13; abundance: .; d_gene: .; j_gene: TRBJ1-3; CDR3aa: CASSSTGTLGSGNTIYF; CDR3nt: TGTGCCAGCAGCTCAACAGGGACCCTTGGCTCTGGAAACACCATATATTTT
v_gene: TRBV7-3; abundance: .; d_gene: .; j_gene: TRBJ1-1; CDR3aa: CASSLTFGKNTEAFF; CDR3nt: TGTGCCAGCAGCTTAACGTTCGGGAAGAACACTGAAGCTTTCTTT
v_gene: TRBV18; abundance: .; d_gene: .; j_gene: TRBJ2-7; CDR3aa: CASSTKGWSHEQYF; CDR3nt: TGTGCCAGCTCAACAAAGGGGTGGAGCCACGAGCAGTACTTC
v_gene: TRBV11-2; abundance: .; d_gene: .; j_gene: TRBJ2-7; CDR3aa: CASSGGGPEQYF; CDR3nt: TGTGCCAGCAGCGGGGGGGGCCCCGAGCAGTACTTC
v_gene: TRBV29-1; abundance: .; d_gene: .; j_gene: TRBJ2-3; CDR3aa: CSAYTDTQYF; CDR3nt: TGCAGCGCCTACACAGATACGCAGTATTTT
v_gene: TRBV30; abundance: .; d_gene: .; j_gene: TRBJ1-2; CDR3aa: CAWNEGGVYGYTF; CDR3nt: TGTGCCTGGAACGAGGGGGGGGTATATGGCTACACCTTC
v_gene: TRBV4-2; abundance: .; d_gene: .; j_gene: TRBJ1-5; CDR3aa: CASSQEYSGAPSNQPQHF; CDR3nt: TGTGCCAGCAGCCAAGAGTATTCAGGGGCGCCGAGCAATCAGCCCCAGCATTTT
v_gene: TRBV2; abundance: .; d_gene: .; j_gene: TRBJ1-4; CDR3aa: CASIPGEANEKLFF; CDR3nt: TGTGCCAGCATACCCGGGGAAGCTAATGAAAAACTGTTTTTT
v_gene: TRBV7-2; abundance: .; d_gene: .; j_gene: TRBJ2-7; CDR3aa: CASSFSAGNYEQYF; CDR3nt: TGTGCCAGCAGCTTTTCGGCAGGGAACTACGAGCAGTACTTC
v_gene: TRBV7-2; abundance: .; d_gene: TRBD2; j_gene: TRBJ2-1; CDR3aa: CASSLVSGGADLFF; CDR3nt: TGTGCCAGCAGCTTAGTGTCGGGGGGGGCTGACCTATTCTTC
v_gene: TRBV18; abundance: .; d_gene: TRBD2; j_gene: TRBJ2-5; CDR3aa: CASSDGLAGLETQYF; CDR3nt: TGTGCCAGCTCAGACGGACTAGCGGGACTAGAGACCCAGTACTTC
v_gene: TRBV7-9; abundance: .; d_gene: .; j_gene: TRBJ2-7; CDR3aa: CASPLVEEPHTYEQYF; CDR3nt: TGTGCCAGCCCCTTGGTGGAGGAGCCTCATACCTACGAGCAGTACTTC
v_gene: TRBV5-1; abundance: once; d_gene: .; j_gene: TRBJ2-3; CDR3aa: CASSQSPREDTQYF; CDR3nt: TGCGCCAGCAGCCAGAGCCCCAGGGAAGATACGCAGTATTTT
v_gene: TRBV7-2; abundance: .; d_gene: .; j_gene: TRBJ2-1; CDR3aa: CASSLAGTLNNEQFF; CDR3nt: TGTGCCAGCAGCCTAGCTGGGACTCTTAACAATGAGCAGTTCTTC
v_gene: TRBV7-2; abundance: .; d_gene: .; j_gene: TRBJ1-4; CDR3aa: CASSLGGGRVEKLFF; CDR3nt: TGTGCCAGCAGCTTAGGAGGCGGTCGGGTAGAAAAACTGTTTTTT
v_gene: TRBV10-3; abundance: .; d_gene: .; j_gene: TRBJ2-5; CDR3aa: CAISELRGSRPETQYF; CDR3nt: TGTGCCATCAGTGAACTGAGGGGGTCGCGACCCGAGACCCAGTACTTC
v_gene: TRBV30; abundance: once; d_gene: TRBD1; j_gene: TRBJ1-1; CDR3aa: CAGLSGTANTEAFF; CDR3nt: TGTGCCGGACTGTCCGGGACAGCTAACACTGAAGCTTTCTTT
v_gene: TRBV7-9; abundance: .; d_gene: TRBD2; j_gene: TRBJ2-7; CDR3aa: CASSSGGGKRGQQYF; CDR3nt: TGTGCCAGCAGCTCCGGGGGGGGGAAGAGGGGACAGCAGTACTTC
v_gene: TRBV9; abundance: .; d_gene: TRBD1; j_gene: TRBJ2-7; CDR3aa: CASSVGGQSYEQYF; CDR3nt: TGTGCCAGCAGCGTAGGGGGACAGTCCTACGAGCAGTACTTC
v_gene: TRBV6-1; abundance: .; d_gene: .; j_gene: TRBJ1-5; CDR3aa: CASTPTERPQPQHF; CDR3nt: TGTGCCAGCACCCCGACCGAGAGGCCTCAGCCCCAGCATTTT
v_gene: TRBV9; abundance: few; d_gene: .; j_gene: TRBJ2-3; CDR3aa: CASSGGNTDTQYF; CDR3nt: TGTGCCAGCAGTGGCGGGAACACAGATACGCAGTATTTT
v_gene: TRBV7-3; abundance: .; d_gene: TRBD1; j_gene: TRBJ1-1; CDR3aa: CASSLTGTANTEAFF; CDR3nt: TGTGCCAGCAGCTTAACCGGGACAGCAAACACTGAAGCTTTCTTT
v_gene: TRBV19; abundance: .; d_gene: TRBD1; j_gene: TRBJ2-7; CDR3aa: CASSSPGGRYEQYF; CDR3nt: TGTGCCAGTAGTTCGCCAGGGGGCCGGTACGAGCAGTACTTC
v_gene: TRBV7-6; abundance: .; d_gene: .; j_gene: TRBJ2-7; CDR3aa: CASSLKSRGEQYF; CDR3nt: TGTGCCAGCAGCTTAAAGTCGCGGGGCGAGCAGTACTTC
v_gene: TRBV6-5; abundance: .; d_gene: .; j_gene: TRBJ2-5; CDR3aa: CASSFAGSLGETQYF; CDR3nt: TGTGCCAGCAGTTTCGCCGGGAGCCTCGGAGAGACCCAGTACTTC
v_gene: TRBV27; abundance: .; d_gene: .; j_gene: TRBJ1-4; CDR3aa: CASRDTRATNEKLFF; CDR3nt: TGTGCCAGCCGGGACACCCGTGCAACTAATGAAAAACTGTTTTTT
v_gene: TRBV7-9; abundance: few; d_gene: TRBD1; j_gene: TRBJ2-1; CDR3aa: CASSQTDRGMIGEQFF; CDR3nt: TGTGCCAGCAGCCAAACAGACAGGGGTATGATTGGTGAGCAGTTCTTC
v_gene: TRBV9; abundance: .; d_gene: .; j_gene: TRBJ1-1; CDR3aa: CASSASDRNTEAFF; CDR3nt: TGTGCCAGCAGCGCTTCTGACAGGAACACTGAAGCTTTCTTT
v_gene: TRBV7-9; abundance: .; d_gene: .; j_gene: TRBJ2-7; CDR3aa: CSSSSVGLEQYF; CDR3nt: TGTTCCAGCAGCTCTGTTGGGCTCGAGCAGTACTTC
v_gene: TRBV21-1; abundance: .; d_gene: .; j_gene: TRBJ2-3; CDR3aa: CASSNVPLVSTDTQYF; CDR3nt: TGTGCCAGCAGCAACGTTCCCCTTGTATCCACAGATACGCAGTATTTT
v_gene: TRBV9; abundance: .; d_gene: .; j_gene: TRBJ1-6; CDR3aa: CASSVVPVSSYNSPLHF; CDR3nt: TGTGCCAGCAGCGTAGTTCCGGTGAGCTCCTATAATTCACCCCTCCACTTT
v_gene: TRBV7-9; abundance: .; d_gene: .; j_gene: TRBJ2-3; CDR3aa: CSSSLGGDTQYF; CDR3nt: TGTTCCAGCAGCTTAGGAGGAGATACGCAGTATTTT
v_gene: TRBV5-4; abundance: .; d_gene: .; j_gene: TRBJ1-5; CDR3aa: CASSPDMNQPQHF; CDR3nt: TGTGCCAGCAGCCCGGACATGAATCAGCCCCAGCATTTT
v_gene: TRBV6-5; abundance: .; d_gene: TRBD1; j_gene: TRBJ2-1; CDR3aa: CASSYPGQGNEQFF; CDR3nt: TGTGCCAGCAGTTACCCAGGACAGGGGAATGAGCAGTTCTTC
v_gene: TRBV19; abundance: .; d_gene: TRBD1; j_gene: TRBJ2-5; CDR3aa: CASSSTGQGYETQYF; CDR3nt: TGTGCCAGCTCGTCGACAGGACAGGGGTACGAGACCCAGTACTTC
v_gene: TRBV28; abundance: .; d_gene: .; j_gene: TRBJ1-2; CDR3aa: CASSLSGERGYTF; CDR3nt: TGTGCCAGCAGTTTATCGGGGGAAAGGGGCTACACCTTC
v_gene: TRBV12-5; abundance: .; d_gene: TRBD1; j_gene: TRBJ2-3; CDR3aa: CASGLFTTGGPDTQYF; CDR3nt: TGTGCTAGTGGTTTGTTCACGACAGGGGGCCCAGATACGCAGTATTTT
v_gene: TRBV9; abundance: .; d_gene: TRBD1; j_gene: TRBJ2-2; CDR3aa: CASSVGAGGTGELFF; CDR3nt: TGTGCCAGCAGCGTAGGGGCAGGGGGCACCGGGGAGCTGTTTTTT
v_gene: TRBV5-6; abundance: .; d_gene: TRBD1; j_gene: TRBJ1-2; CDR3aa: CASSQGGMAYGYTF; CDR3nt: TGTGCCAGCAGTCAGGGGGGCATGGCCTATGGCTACACCTTC
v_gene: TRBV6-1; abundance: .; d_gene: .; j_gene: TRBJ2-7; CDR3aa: CASSPRQVGEQYF; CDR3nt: TGTGCCAGCAGTCCCCGACAGGTCGGGGAGCAGTACTTC
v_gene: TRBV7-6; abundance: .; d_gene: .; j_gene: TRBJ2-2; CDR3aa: CASRRGGNTGELFF; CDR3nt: TGTGCCAGCAGGAGGGGGGGGAACACCGGGGAGCTGTTTTTT
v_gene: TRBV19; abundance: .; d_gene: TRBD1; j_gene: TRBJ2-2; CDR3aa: CASTNPPGGILFF; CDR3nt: TGTGCCAGTACCAACCCCCCAGGGGGCATACTGTTTTTT
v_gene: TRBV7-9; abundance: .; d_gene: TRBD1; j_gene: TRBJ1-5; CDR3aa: CSSSLGTGRNQPQHF; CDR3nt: TGTTCCAGCAGCTTAGGGACAGGGAGGAATCAGCCCCAGCATTTT
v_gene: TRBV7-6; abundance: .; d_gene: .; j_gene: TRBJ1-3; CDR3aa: CASSLSGNSGNTIYF; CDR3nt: TGTGCCAGCAGCTTGTCAGGGAACTCTGGAAACACCATATATTTT
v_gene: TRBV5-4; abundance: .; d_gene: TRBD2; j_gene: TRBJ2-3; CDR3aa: CASSFPPGLAADTQYF; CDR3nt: TGTGCCAGCAGTTTTCCTCCGGGACTAGCGGCAGATACGCAGTATTTT
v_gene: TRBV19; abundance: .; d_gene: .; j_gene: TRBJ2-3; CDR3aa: CASSIAEFTDTQYF; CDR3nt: TGTGCCAGTAGCATAGCGGAGTTCACAGATACGCAGTATTTT
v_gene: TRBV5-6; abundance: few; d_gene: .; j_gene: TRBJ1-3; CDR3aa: CASSLGGLAVSGNTIYF; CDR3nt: TGTGCCAGCAGCTTGGGGGGGCTCGCCGTCTCTGGAAACACCATATATTTT
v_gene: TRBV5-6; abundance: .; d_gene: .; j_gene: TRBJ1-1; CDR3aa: CASSSWGGRVTEAFF; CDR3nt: TGTGCCAGCAGCTCGTGGGGGGGGCGCGTCACTGAAGCTTTCTTT
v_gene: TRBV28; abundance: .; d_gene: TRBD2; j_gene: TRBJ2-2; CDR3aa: CVSSWAGEFPGELFF; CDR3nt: TGTGTCAGCAGTTGGGCGGGAGAATTTCCCGGGGAGCTGTTTTTT
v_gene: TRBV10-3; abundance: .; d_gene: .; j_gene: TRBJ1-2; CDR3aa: CAISEFGRGNTF; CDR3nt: .
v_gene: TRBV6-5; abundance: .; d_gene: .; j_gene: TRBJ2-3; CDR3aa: CASSRGTDTQYF; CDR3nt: TGTGCCAGCAGCAGGGGCACAGATACGCAGTATTTT
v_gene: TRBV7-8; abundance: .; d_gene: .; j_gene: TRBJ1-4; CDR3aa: CASSFQSGNEKLFF; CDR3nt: TGTGCCAGCAGCTTCCAGAGCGGGAATGAAAAACTGTTTTTT
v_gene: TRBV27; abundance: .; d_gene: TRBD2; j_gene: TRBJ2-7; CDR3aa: CASRTLAGVAYEQYF; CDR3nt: TGTGCCAGCAGAACGTTAGCGGGAGTGGCCTACGAGCAGTACTTC
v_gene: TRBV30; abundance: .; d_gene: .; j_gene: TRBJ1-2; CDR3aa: CAWSGGLSATYGYTF; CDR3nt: TGTGCCTGGAGTGGGGGCCTTTCTGCTACCTATGGCTACACCTTC
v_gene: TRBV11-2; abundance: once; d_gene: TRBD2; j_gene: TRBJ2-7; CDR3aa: CASSLDARGSYEQYF; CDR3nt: TGTGCCAGCAGCTTAGATGCGCGGGGGAGCTACGAGCAGTACTTC
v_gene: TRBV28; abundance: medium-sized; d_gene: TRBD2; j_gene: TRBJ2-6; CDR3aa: CASSAAGLAGGDGANVLTF; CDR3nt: TGTGCCAGCAGTGCGGCGGGACTAGCGGGAGGGGATGGGGCCAACGTCCTGACTTTC